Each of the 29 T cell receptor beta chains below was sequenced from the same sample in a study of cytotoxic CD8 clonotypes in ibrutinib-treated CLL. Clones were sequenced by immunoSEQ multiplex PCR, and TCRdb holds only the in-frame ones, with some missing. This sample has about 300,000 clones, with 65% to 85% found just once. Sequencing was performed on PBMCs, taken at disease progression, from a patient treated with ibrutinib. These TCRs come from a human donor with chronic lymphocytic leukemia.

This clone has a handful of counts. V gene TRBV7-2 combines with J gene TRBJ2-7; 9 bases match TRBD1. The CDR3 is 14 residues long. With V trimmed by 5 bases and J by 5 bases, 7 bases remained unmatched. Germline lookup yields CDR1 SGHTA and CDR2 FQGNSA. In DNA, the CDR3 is TGTGCCAGCAGCCCCTGGACAGGGGTAAACGAGCAGTACTTC. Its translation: CASSPWTGVNEQYF.

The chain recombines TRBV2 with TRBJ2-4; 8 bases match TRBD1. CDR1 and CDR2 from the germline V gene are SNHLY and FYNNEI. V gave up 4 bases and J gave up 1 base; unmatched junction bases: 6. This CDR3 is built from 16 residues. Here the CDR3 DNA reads TGTGCCAGCAGTGGACAGGGGATGGGGGCCAAAAACATTCAGTACTTC. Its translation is CASSGQGMGAKNIQYF.

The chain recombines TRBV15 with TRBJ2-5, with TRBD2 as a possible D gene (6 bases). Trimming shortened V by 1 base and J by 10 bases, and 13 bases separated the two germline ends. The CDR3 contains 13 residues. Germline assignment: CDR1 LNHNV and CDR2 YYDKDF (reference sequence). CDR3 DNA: TGTGCCACCAGCAGAGGGGCAGGGAGGAACCAGTACTTC. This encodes CATSRGAGRNQYF.

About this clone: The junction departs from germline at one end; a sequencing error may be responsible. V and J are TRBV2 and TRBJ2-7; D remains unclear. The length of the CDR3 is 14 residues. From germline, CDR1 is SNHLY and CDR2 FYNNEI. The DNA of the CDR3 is TGTGCCAGCAGGGAAGTAACAGTTTCCTACGAGCAGTACTTC. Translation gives CASREVTVSYEQYF. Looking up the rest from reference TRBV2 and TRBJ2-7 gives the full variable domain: EPEVTQTPSHQVTQMGQEVILRCVPISNHLYFYWYRQILGQKVEFLVSFYNNEISEKSEIFDDQFSVERPDGSNFTLKIRSTKLEDSAMYFCASREVTVSYEQYFGPGTRLTVT.

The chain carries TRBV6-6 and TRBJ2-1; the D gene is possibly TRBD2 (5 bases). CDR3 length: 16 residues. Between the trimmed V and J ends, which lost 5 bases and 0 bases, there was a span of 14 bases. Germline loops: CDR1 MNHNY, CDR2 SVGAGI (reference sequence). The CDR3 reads CASSRTGESSYNEQFF. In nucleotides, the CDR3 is TGTGCCAGCAGTAGGACTGGAGAGAGCTCCTACAATGAGCAGTTCTTC.

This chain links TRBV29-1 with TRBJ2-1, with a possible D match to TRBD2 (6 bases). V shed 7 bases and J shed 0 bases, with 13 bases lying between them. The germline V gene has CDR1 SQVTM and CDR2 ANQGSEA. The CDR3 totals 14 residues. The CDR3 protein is CSAFDGSSYNEQFF. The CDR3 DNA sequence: TGCAGCGCCTTTGACGGGAGCTCCTACAATGAGCAGTTCTTC.

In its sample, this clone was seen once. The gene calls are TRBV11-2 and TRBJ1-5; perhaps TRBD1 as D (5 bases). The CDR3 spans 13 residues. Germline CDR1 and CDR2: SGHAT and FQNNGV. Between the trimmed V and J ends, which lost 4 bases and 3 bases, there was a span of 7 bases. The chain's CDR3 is CASSWGLNQPQHF. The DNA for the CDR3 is TGTGCCAGCAGCTGGGGCCTCAATCAGCCCCAGCATTTT.

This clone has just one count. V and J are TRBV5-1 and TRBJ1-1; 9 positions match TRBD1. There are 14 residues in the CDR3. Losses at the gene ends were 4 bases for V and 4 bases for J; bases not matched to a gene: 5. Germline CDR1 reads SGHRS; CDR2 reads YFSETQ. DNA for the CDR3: TGCGCCAGCAGCCTTGGGACAGGGACCACTGAAGCTTTCTTT. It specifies CASSLGTGTTEAFF.

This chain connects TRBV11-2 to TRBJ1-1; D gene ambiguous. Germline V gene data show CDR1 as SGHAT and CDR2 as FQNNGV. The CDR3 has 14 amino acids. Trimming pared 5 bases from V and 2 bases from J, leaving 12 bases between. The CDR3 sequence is CASSPGGSNTEAFF. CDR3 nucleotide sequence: TGTGCCAGCAGCCCGGGAGGGTCCAACACTGAAGCTTTCTTT.

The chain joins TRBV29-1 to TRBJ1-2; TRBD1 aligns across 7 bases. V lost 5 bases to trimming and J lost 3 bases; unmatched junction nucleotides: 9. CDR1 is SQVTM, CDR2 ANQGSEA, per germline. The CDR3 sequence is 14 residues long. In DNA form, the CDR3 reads TGCAGCGTTTATTACAGGGGAGAGGACTATGGCTACACCTTC. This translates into CSVYYRGEDYGYTF.

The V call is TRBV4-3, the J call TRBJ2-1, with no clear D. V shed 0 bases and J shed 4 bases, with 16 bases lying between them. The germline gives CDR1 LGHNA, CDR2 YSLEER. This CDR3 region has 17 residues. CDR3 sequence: CASSQDLTGPMYNEQFF. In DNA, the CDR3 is TGCGCCAGCAGCCAAGATCTGACGGGCCCCATGTACAATGAGCAGTTCTTC.

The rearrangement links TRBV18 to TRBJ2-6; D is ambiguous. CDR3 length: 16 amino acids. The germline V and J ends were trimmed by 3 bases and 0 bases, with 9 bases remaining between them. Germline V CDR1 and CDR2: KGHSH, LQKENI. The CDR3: CASSPDPNSGANVLTF. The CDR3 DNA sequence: TGTGCCAGCTCACCGGACCCAAACTCTGGGGCCAACGTCCTGACTTTC.

CDR3 nucleotide sequence: TGTGCCAGCAGCCAAGATCCTGGCAGGGCCTCTCCCTATGGCTACACCTTC. Its translation: CASSQDPGRASPYGYTF. V is TRBV4-2 and J is TRBJ1-2; the D gene is possibly TRBD1 (5 bases). Germline assignment: CDR1 LGHNA and CDR2 YNFKEQ. This CDR3 is 17 amino acids long. The germline V and J ends were trimmed by 0 bases and 4 bases, with 18 bases remaining between them.

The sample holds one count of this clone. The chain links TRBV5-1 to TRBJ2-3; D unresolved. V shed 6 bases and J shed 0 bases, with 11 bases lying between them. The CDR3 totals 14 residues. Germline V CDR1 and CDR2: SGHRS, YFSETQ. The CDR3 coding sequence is TGCGCCAGCACTCCAAACTTTAGCACAGATACGCAGTATTTT. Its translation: CASTPNFSTDTQYF.

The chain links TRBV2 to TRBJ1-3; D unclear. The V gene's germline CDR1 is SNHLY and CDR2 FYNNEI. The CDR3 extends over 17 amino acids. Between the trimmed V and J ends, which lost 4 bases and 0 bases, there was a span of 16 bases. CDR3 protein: CASSGPGPLSSGNTIYF. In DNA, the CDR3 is TGTGCCAGCAGTGGTCCGGGTCCGCTCAGCTCTGGAAACACCATATATTTT.

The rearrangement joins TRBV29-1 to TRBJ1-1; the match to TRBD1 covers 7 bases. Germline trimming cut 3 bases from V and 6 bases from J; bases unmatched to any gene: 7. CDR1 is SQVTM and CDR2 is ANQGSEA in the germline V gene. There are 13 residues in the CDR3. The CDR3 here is CSVEGQLLAEAFF. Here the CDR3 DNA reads TGCAGCGTTGAGGGACAGCTCTTGGCTGAAGCTTTCTTT. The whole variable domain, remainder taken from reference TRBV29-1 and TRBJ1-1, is SAVISQKPSRDICQRGTSLTIQCQVDSQVTMMFWYRQQPGQSLTLIATANQGSEATYESGFVIDKFPISRPNLTFSTLTVSNMSPEDSSIYLCSVEGQLLAEAFFGQGTRLTVV.

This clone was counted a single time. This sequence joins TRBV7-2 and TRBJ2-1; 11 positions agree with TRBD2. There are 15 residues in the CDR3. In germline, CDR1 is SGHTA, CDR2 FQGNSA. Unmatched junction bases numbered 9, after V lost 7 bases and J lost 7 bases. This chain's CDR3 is CASTLQTSGANEQFF. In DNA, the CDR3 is TGTGCCAGCACCCTCCAGACTAGCGGGGCGAATGAGCAGTTCTTC.

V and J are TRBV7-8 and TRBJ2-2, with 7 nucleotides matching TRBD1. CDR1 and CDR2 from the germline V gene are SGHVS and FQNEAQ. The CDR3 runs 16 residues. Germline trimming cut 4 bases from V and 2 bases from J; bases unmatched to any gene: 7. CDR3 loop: CASSSHGTDNTGELFF. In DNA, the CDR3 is TGTGCCAGCAGCTCCCACGGGACAGATAACACCGGGGAGCTGTTTTTT.

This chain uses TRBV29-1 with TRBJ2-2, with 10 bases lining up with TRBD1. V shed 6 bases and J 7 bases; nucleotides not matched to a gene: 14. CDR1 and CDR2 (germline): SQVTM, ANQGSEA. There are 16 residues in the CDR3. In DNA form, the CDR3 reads TGCAGCGTCATTCCGGGACAGGGGTTCTTTGGCGGGGAGCTGTTTTTT. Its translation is CSVIPGQGFFGGELFF.

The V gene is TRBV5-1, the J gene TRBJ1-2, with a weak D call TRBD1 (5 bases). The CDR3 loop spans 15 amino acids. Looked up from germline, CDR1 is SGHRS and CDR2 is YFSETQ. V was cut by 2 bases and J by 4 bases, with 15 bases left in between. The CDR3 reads CASSFGTDRAYGYTF. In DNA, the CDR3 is TGCGCCAGCAGCTTCGGAACTGACAGAGCCTATGGCTACACCTTC. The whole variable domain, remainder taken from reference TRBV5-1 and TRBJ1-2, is KAGVTQTPRYLIKTRGQQVTLSCSPISGHRSVSWYQQTPGQGLQFLFEYFSETQRNKGNFPGRFSGRQFSNSRSEMNVSTLELGDSALYLCASSFGTDRAYGYTFGSGTRLTVV.

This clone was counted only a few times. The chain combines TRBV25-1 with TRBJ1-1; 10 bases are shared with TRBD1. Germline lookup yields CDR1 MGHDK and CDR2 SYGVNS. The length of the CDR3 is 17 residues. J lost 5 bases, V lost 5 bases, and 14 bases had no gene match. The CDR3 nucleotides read TGTGCCAGCAGTACCCCAGGCAAGGGACAGGGGTGGACTGAAGCTTTCTTT. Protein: CASSTPGKGQGWTEAFF.

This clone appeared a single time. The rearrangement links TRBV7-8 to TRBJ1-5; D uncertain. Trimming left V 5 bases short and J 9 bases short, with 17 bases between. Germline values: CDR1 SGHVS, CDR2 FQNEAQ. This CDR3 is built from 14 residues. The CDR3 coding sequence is TGTGCCAGCAGCCTAACAAGGGCTCTTGGGCCCCAGCATTTT. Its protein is CASSLTRALGPQHF.

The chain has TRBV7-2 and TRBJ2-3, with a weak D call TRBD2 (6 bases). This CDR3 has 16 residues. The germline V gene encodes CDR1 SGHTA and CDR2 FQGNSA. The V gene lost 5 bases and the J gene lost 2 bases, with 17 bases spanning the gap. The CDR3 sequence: CASSLLLAPYTDTQYF. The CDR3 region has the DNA TGTGCCAGCAGCCTCCTTCTAGCGCCATACACAGATACGCAGTATTTT.

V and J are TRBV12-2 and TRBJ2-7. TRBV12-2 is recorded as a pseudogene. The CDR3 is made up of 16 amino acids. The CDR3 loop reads CASRFGPTPGSYEQYF. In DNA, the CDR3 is TGTGCAAGTCGCTTCGGCCCGACGCCCGGTTCCTACGAGCAGTACTTC.

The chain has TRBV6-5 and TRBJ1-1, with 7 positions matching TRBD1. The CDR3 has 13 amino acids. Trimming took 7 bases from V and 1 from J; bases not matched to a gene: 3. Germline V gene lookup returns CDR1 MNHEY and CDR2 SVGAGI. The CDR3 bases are TGTGCCAGCATTCGACAGGGGAACACTGAAGCTTTCTTT. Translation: CASIRQGNTEAFF.

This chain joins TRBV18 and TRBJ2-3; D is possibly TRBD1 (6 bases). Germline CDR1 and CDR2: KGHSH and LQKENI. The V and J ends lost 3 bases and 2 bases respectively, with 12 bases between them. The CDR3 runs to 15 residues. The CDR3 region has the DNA TGTGCCAGCTCACCGGGACACCCGCTCACAGATACGCAGTATTTT. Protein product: CASSPGHPLTDTQYF.

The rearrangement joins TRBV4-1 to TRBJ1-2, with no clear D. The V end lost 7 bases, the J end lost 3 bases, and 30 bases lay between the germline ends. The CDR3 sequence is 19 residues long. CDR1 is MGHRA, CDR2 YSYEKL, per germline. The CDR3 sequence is CASNLNTFLRDVGYYGYTF. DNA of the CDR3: TGCGCCAGCAACCTGAATACCTTTCTCCGTGACGTTGGGTACTATGGCTACACCTTC.

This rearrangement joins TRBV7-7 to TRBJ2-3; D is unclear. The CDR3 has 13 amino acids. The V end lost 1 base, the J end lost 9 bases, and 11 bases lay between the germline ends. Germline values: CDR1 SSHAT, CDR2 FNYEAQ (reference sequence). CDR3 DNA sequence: TGTGCCAGCAGCTTAGTTATGGGTGGCACGCAGTATTTT. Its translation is CASSLVMGGTQYF.

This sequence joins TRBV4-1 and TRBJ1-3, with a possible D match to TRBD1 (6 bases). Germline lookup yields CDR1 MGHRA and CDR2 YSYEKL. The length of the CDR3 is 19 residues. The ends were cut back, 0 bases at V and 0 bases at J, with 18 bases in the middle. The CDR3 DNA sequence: TGCGCCAGCAGCCAAGAAATGGGGCAGGGGATGTACTCTGGAAACACCATATATTTT. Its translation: CASSQEMGQGMYSGNTIYF.